The rows below give T cell receptor beta chains drawn from one sample of a study of T cells after yellow fever vaccination. TCRdb fed the 5' RACE reads into MiXCR, producing one record per CDR3 protein. The sample consists of 300,000 to 400,000 distinct CDR3 sequences, over 8.5% of them appearing once. This material consisted of CD4+ T cells sorted from PBMCs, taken 45 days after the yellow fever booster vaccination. The receptors shown here come from a man younger than 35 who received the YFV17D yellow fever vaccine. Both conserved end residues are part of each CDR3. A D gene is named only where the DNA matches it firmly. Not all rows give a size; the values are once, few, many and, for expanded clones, a class.

>-|TRBV21-1|TRBJ2-2|-
TGTGCCAGCCTAATCCAGGGGTTCGGGGAGCTGTTTTTT
CASLIQGFGELFF
>-|TRBV5-5|TRBJ2-3|few
TGTGCCAGCAGCTTCTGGGGATCAGATACGCAGTATTTT
CASSFWGSDTQYF
>TRBD2|TRBV20-1|TRBJ2-5|many
TGCAGTGCCAGCCTGGGAGCGGGGGCCCAAGAGACCCAGTACTTC
CSASLGAGAQETQYF
>TRBD1|TRBV7-7|TRBJ1-5|many
TGTGCCAGCAGCTTTCTCGGGACAGGGGGCAATCAGCCCCAGCATTTT
CASSFLGTGGNQPQHF
>TRBD2|TRBV7-9|TRBJ2-5|-
TGTGCCGGCTCCGGGACTAGCGGGGAGACCCAGTACTTC
CAGSGTSGETQYF
>-|TRBV5-1|TRBJ1-4|-
TGCGCCAGCAGCTTGGCCCCAACTAATGAAAAACTGTTTTTT
CASSLAPTNEKLFF
>TRBD1|TRBV9|TRBJ2-1|few
TGTGCCAGCAGAGGTGGACAGGCCGGCAGGAATGAGCAGTTCTTC
CASRGGQAGRNEQFF
>-|TRBV7-2|TRBJ1-1|many
TGTGCCAGCAGCTTCGGTACCGCCACTGAAGCTTTCTTT
CASSFGTATEAFF
>-|TRBV20-1|TRBJ1-1|-
TGCAGTGCTCGCTTGGGGGGGAGGACTGAAGCTTTCTTT
CSARLGGRTEAFF
>TRBD2|TRBV20-1|TRBJ2-7|few
TGCAGTGCTGGTACTAGCGGAGCATCCTACGAGCAGTACTTC
CSAGTSGASYEQYF
>TRBD1|TRBV5-6|TRBJ2-4|many
TGTGCCAGCAGCCGGGACAGAGTCGAAAACATTCAGTACTTC
CASSRDRVENIQYF
>-|TRBV5-1|TRBJ2-1|few
TGCGCCAGCAGCGCGACCGGGCCCGCGGACAATGAGCAGTTCTTC
CASSATGPADNEQFF
>TRBD1|TRBV27|TRBJ2-2|-
TGTGCCAGCACCCTCATGACAGGGAGCACCGGGGAGCTGTTTTTT
CASTLMTGSTGELFF
>-|TRBV20-1|TRBJ1-1|-
TGCAGTGCACGTCGGGCCGCCGAACAGACTGAAGCTTTCTTT
CSARRAAEQTEAFF
>TRBD1|TRBV5-1|TRBJ2-5|few
TGCGCCAGCAGCCCGGGACAGGGGGCGGAGACCCAGTACTTC
CASSPGQGAETQYF
>-|TRBV21-1|TRBJ1-1|few
TGTGCCAGCAGCCGGACAGGGGTTTGGAACACTGAAGCTTTCTTT
CASSRTGVWNTEAFF
>TRBD1|TRBV5-5|TRBJ1-2|-
TGTGCCAGCCATCGACAGGGGACGGGAATAGGAGGCTACACCTTC
CASHRQGTGIGGYTF
>-|TRBV12-3/TRBV12-4|TRBJ2-2|few
TGTGCCAGCAATAAGGGGGGACCGAACGTGGGGGAGCTGTTTTTT
CASNKGGPNVGELFF
>-|TRBV18|TRBJ2-1|few
TGTGCCAGCTCACCTAAAACAGACAATGAGCAGTTCTTC
CASSPKTDNEQFF
>-|TRBV18|TRBJ2-3|few
TGTGCCAGCTCACCTGGACAGATAACAGATACGCAGTATTTT
CASSPGQITDTQYF
>TRBD1|TRBV7-2|TRBJ1-6|-
TGTGCCAGCAAGGGACAGGAAAATTCACCCCTCCACTTT
CASKGQENSPLHF
>TRBD2|TRBV4-3|TRBJ2-1|once
TGCGCCAGCAGCCAGCGGGGGGGCCTCTACAATGAGCAGTTCTTC
CASSQRGGLYNEQFF
>-|TRBV7-2|TRBJ2-7|few
TGTGCCAGCAGCTTAGATAGGACAACCTACGAGCAGTACTTC
CASSLDRTTYEQYF
>TRBD1|TRBV5-1|TRBJ2-3|few
TGCGCCAGCAGCGGGGGACAGGGGATAACAGATACGCAGTATTTT
CASSGGQGITDTQYF
>-|TRBV9|TRBJ2-5|few
TGTGCCAGCAGCGAGTCCCCCAGAGGGGAGACCCAGTACTTC
CASSESPRGETQYF
>-|TRBV5-4|TRBJ2-6|-
TGTGCCAGCAGCCTGGACTCCTTCTCTGGGGCCAACGTCCTGACTTTC
CASSLDSFSGANVLTF
>-|TRBV6-5|TRBJ1-3|-
TGTGCCAGCAGTTACTCGCTACCCCGACAGAGGAACACCATATATTTT
CASSYSLPRQRNTIYF
>-|TRBV5-5|TRBJ2-6|many
TGTGCCAGCAGGGCCGGGACCCGATACTCTGGGGCCAACGTCCTGACTTTC
CASRAGTRYSGANVLTF
>TRBD2|TRBV20-1|TRBJ2-3|few
TGCAGTGCTAGAGATCCCAGCGGGGGACCCCGGGGTATGGATACGCAGTATTTT
CSARDPSGGPRGMDTQYF